Shown below are 8 T cell receptor beta chains from a single sample sequenced in a study of OX40 agonist ivuxolimab in advanced cancers. To prepare the library, the immunoSEQ multiplex PCR assay was applied. The table was pulled from immuneACCESS by TCRdb, which kept in-frame rearrangements only. Such tables lose some clones; where checked, under half of the loss comes from unresolved V genes, and the rest has no known cause. This sample is represented by tens of thousands of clones; about 90% of them were singletons. Of the sample, roughly 0.56% falls within the top ten clones. The sample was CD4+ or CD8+ T cells sorted from blood, taken in a trial of the OX40 agonist ivuxolimab. The receptors were sampled from an adult with an advanced solid tumor such as melanoma, head and neck, liver or kidney cancer.

The chain couples TRBV11-2 to TRBJ2-7; the match to TRBD2 covers 7 bases. Looked up from germline, CDR1 is SGHAT and CDR2 is FQNNGV. The CDR3 covers 13 residues. V shed 5 bases, J shed 2 bases, and the junction held 3 bases outside the gene matches. The CDR3 protein is CASSRGDTYEQYF. The CDR3 nucleotides are TGTGCCAGCAGCCGGGGGGATACCTACGAGCAGTACTTC.

The chain carries TRBV19 and TRBJ1-1; D uncertain. The CDR3 contains 14 residues. Germline CDR1 LNHDA, CDR2 SQIVND (reference sequence). V lost 9 bases, J lost 3 bases, and 17 bases lay in between. DNA for the CDR3: TGTGCCAGCCAAACCCGGCCTTATGACACTGAAGCTTTCTTT. Its translation: CASQTRPYDTEAFF.

CDR3 residues: CASSLEGQGGQEAFF. DNA for the CDR3: TGTGCCAGCAGCTTAGAGGGACAGGGAGGGCAAGAAGCTTTCTTT. The rearrangement joins TRBV7-9 to TRBJ1-1, with 9 bases matching TRBD1. Per the germline V gene, CDR1 is SEHNR and CDR2 is FQNEAQ (reference sequence). V was clipped by 1 base and J by 8 bases; unmatched bases: 8. This CDR3 is 15 amino acids long.

V gene TRBV5-1 combines with J gene TRBJ2-3; 9 nucleotides match TRBD2. The ends lost 4 bases at V and 1 base at J; junction bases unmatched: 1. Looked up from germline, CDR1 is SGHRS and CDR2 is YFSETQ. The CDR3 contains 14 residues. This chain's CDR3 is CASSEREGTDTQYF. The CDR3 region has the DNA TGCGCCAGCAGCGAGCGGGAGGGCACAGATACGCAGTATTTT.

V usage is TRBV7-3 and J usage is TRBJ2-2, with D unclear. The CDR3 sequence is 13 residues long. Trimming took off 5 bases at V and 5 bases at J, with 9 bases between the two ends. Germline V gene data show CDR1 as SGHTA and CDR2 as FQGTGA. DNA of the CDR3: TGTGCCAGCAGCCCATTCTCGACCGGGGAGCTGTTTTTT. This translates into CASSPFSTGELFF.

The gene calls are TRBV5-1 and TRBJ1-3; unclear D gene. CDR1 and CDR2 (germline): SGHRS, YFSETQ. The ends were cut back, 3 bases at V and 2 bases at J, with 9 bases in the middle. The CDR3 sequence is 14 residues long. Here the CDR3 reads CASSSAGTGNTIYF. The DNA of the CDR3 is TGCGCCAGCAGCTCGGCGGGGACTGGAAACACCATATATTTT.

This chain joins TRBV28 and TRBJ2-5; D gene ambiguous. The germline V and J ends were trimmed by 10 bases and 0 bases, with 15 bases remaining between them. The CDR3 length is 14 residues. Per the germline V gene, CDR1 is MDHEN and CDR2 is SYDVKM. The CDR3 sequence is CATNLRAYQETQYF. CDR3 coding DNA: TGTGCCACCAACCTAAGGGCTTACCAAGAGACCCAGTACTTC.

V gene TRBV2 combines with J gene TRBJ1-5; 8 bases agree with TRBD1. CDR1 is SNHLY and CDR2 is FYNNEI in the germline V gene. Unmatched junction bases numbered 2, after V lost 4 bases and J lost 0 bases. The length of the CDR3 is 15 residues. CDR3: CASSVDRGSNQPQHF. CDR3 sequence (DNA): TGTGCCAGCAGTGTAGACAGGGGTAGCAATCAGCCCCAGCATTTT.